Below, 21 T cell receptor beta chains from the same sample are listed, as sequenced in a study of siplizumab effects on memory and regulatory T cells. Only in-frame clones appear in the TCRdb table, and some are missing; sequencing was by immunoSEQ multiplex PCR. The sample records 75,000 to 100,000 clones, 85% to 95% being singletons. The sequencing input was non-Treg CD4+ T cells sorted from blood. The origin of the receptors is a human donor in good health.

Comments on this clone: An end of the junction does not agree with germline; a read error may underlie this. The chain has TRBV13 and TRBJ2-3; the match to TRBD2 covers 12 bases. The CDR3 extends over 15 amino acids. Germline loops: CDR1 PRHDT, CDR2 FYEKMQ (reference sequence). CDR3 coding DNA: TGTGCCAGCAGCCTAGGACTAGCGGGGCCAGATACGCAGTATTTT. Translating gives CASSLGLAGPDTQYF.

This CDR3 reads CASSLEGRADTQYF. In nucleotides, the CDR3 is TGCGCCAGCAGCTTGGAGGGCCGGGCAGATACGCAGTATTTT. The chain carries TRBV5-1 and TRBJ2-3; D call uncertain. The germline V and J ends were trimmed by 0 bases and 4 bases, with 9 bases remaining between them. The CDR3 is made up of 14 amino acids. Germline V gene data show CDR1 as SGHRS and CDR2 as YFSETQ.

The sample holds a few counts of this clone. The V and J genes are TRBV10-3 and TRBJ1-6, with D unresolved. Trimming removed 8 bases from V and 5 bases from J, with 10 bases in between. CDR1 is ENHRY and CDR2 is SYGVKD in the germline V gene. This CDR3 region has 13 residues. In nucleotides, the CDR3 is TGTGCCATCGGGCGGGGTGATAATTCACCCCTCCACTTT. Residues: CAIGRGDNSPLHF.

This chain links TRBV4-1 with TRBJ2-4, with D hard to call. CDR3 length: 12 residues. From germline, CDR1 is MGHRA and CDR2 YSYEKL. The V end was cut by 5 bases, the J end by 10 bases, with 12 bases between. The CDR3 protein is CASSSQPGIQYF. The CDR3, as DNA: TGCGCCAGCAGCTCACAGCCTGGGATTCAGTACTTC.

The genes are TRBV7-2 and TRBJ2-5, with TRBD2 identical over 7 bases. This CDR3 has 13 residues. The junction had 2 bases not matched to a gene; V was cut back by 5 bases and J by 2 bases. Looked up from germline, CDR1 is SGHTA and CDR2 is FQGNSA. The DNA for the CDR3 is TGTGCCAGCAGCCTGGGACTACAAGAGACCCAGTACTTC. This sequence encodes CASSLGLQETQYF.

This rearrangement joins TRBV9 to TRBJ1-1; TRBD1 matches at 7 bases. Per the germline V gene, CDR1 is SGDLS and CDR2 is YYNGEE. CDR3 length: 14 amino acids. V dropped 0 bases and J dropped 2; count of bases not matched to a gene: 1. In nucleotides, the CDR3 is TGTGCCAGCAGCGTAGGGGACAGAAACACTGAAGCTTTCTTT. Amino acid sequence: CASSVGDRNTEAFF.

The J gene is TRBJ2-5, the V gene TRBV30, with D perhaps matching TRBD1 (6 bases). CDR3 length equals 14 residues. Trimming removed 0 bases at V and 5 bases at J, with 13 bases between. The germline V gene has CDR1 GTSNPN and CDR2 SVGIG (reference sequence). DNA of the CDR3: TGTGCCTGGAGTGTCTTGGGGGCAGGGGAGACCCAGTACTTC. This codes for CAWSVLGAGETQYF. The full variable domain, in which reference TRBV30 and TRBJ2-5 provide the parts outside the CDR3, is SQTIHQWPATLVQPVGSPLSLECTVEGTSNPNLYWYRQAAGRGLQLLFYSVGIGQISSEVPQNLSASRPQDRQFILSSKKLLLSDSGFYLCAWSVLGAGETQYFGPGTRLLVL.

J is TRBJ1-3 and V is TRBV6-5, with a possible D match to TRBD1 (5 bases). The germline gives CDR1 MNHEY, CDR2 SVGAGI. The CDR3 is made up of 16 amino acids. Trimming took 0 bases from V and 0 from J, leaving 9 bases between them. CDR3 loop: CASSYSGGSSGNTIYF. Here the CDR3 DNA reads TGTGCCAGCAGTTACTCGGGGGGGAGCTCTGGAAACACCATATATTTT.

The rearrangement uses TRBV7-8 and TRBJ1-3; 8 bases match TRBD1. V shed 5 bases and J 2 bases; nucleotides not matched to a gene: 14. The germline V gene has CDR1 SGHVS and CDR2 FQNEAQ. This CDR3 comprises 18 residues. The CDR3 spells CASSKGVGGQVTGNTIYF. In nucleotides, the CDR3 is TGTGCCAGCAGCAAGGGGGTTGGGGGACAGGTAACTGGAAACACCATATATTTT.

The chain combines TRBV2 with TRBJ1-5; 7 bases map to TRBD1. The CDR3 runs 15 residues. Germline values: CDR1 SNHLY, CDR2 FYNNEI. Germline trimming cut 6 bases from V and 3 bases from J; bases unmatched to any gene: 8. The CDR3 region has the DNA TGTGCCAGCAGGGGGACAGCCTCTTTCAATCAGCCCCAGCATTTT. It translates to CASRGTASFNQPQHF. The full variable domain, rest sourced from reference TRBV2 and TRBJ1-5, is EPEVTQTPSHQVTQMGQEVILRCVPISNHLYFYWYRQILGQKVEFLVSFYNNEISEKSEIFDDQFSVERPDGSNFTLKIRSTKLEDSAMYFCASRGTASFNQPQHFGDGTRLSIL.

This sequence joins TRBV18 and TRBJ1-4, with D perhaps TRBD1 (5 bases). Germline V gene sequence: CDR1 KGHSH, CDR2 LQKENI. This CDR3 region has 13 residues. V dropped 4 bases and J dropped 5 bases, with 8 bases sitting between them. Here the CDR3 reads CASSRDGNEKLFF. DNA for the CDR3: TGTGCCAGCTCACGGGACGGGAATGAAAAACTGTTTTTT.

CDR3 sequence: CASSLVPGANVLTF. The CDR3 coding sequence is TGTGCCAGCAGCTTGGTACCTGGGGCCAACGTCCTGACTTTC. The chain couples TRBV5-4 to TRBJ2-6; D call uncertain. CDR3 length equals 14 residues. Germline V gene lookup returns CDR1 SGHNT and CDR2 YYREEE (reference sequence). V was pared by 0 bases and J by 2 bases, with 3 bases between.

The genes are TRBV5-1 and TRBJ2-7; TRBD2 matches at 10 bases. CDR3 size: 16 residues. The V segment lost 1 base and the J segment 2 bases; nucleotides outside the gene matches: 6. CDR1 is SGHRS, CDR2 YFSETQ, per germline. The CDR3 protein is CASSLTGTSATYEQYF. CDR3 nucleotide sequence: TGCGCCAGCAGCTTGACCGGGACTAGCGCGACCTACGAGCAGTACTTC.

The chain is built from TRBV4-2 and TRBJ1-2; tentatively, D is TRBD1 (5 bases). The CDR3 runs 15 residues. CDR1 and CDR2 from the germline V gene are LGHNA and YNFKEQ. V gave up 0 bases and J gave up 4 bases, with 12 bases separating them. The CDR3 nucleotides read TGTGCCAGCAGCCAAGATGAAACAGGAAGCTATGGCTACACCTTC. The encoded protein is CASSQDETGSYGYTF.

The chain joins TRBV5-1 to TRBJ1-1; no firm D call. This CDR3 is 14 amino acids long. V was shortened by 0 bases and J by 1 base, with 7 bases between the two germline ends. CDR1 is SGHRS and CDR2 is YFSETQ in the germline V gene. The CDR3, as DNA: TGCGCCAGCAGCTTGGGTTCAGAGAACACTGAAGCTTTCTTT. This sequence encodes CASSLGSENTEAFF. The full variable domain, its missing parts supplied by reference TRBV5-1 and TRBJ1-1, is KAGVTQTPRYLIKTRGQQVTLSCSPISGHRSVSWYQQTPGQGLQFLFEYFSETQRNKGNFPGRFSGRQFSNSRSEMNVSTLELGDSALYLCASSLGSENTEAFFGQGTRLTVV.

This CDR3 reads CASSDERGPNQPQHF. CDR3 sequence (DNA): TGTGCCAGCAGTGATGAGAGGGGTCCGAATCAGCCCCAGCATTTT. The rearrangement links TRBV6-1 to TRBJ1-5, with D possibly being TRBD1 (5 bases). The CDR3 is made up of 15 amino acids. The ends were cut back, 3 bases at V and 4 bases at J, with 13 bases in the middle. Germline CDR1 and CDR2: MNHNS and SASEGT.

The chain carries TRBV30 and TRBJ2-7; D not certain. The CDR3 length is 11 residues. Trimming removed 0 bases from V and 7 bases from J, with 7 bases in between. The germline V gene encodes CDR1 GTSNPN and CDR2 SVGIG (reference sequence). The CDR3 DNA sequence: TGTGCCTGGAGTGTGTGGGCTGAGCAGTACTTC. This gives the protein CAWSVWAEQYF.

The chain uses TRBV19 and TRBJ1-6, with 8 bases matching TRBD1. The CDR3 is 14 residues long. CDR1 LNHDA and CDR2 SQIVND come from the germline V gene (reference sequence). With 7 bases clipped from V and 9 bases from J, the junction kept 8 bases outside the gene matches. The chain's CDR3 is CASTVGQAPSPLHF. For the CDR3, the DNA is TGTGCCAGTACCGTGGGACAGGCTCCTTCACCCCTCCACTTT.

The gene calls are TRBV7-8 and TRBJ1-5; no clear D gene. V lost 1 base to trimming and J lost 3 bases, with 10 bases between them. The CDR3 contains 15 residues. CDR1 and CDR2 from the germline V gene are SGHVS and FQNEAQ. In DNA form, the CDR3 reads TGTGCCAGCAGCTTAGAAGGGCAGAACAATCAGCCCCAGCATTTT. Translation: CASSLEGQNNQPQHF.

V is TRBV6-5 and J is TRBJ2-7; D may be TRBD1 (6 bases). Germline V gene data show CDR1 as MNHEY and CDR2 as SVGAGI. V shed 4 bases and J shed 2 bases, with 12 bases lying between them. The length of the CDR3 is 14 residues. CDR3 coding DNA: TGTGCCAGCAGTTGGAACAGGGTGACCTACGAGCAGTACTTC. It is translated as CASSWNRVTYEQYF.

V usage is TRBV19 and J usage is TRBJ2-3; the D call may be TRBD1 or TRBD2 (6 bases each). The CDR3 covers 14 residues. The germline gives CDR1 LNHDA, CDR2 SQIVND (reference sequence). The germline V and J ends were trimmed by 3 bases and 5 bases, with 12 bases remaining between them. CDR3 amino acids: CASSMRGGKDTQYF. The CDR3 DNA is TGTGCCAGTAGTATGCGAGGGGGGAAAGATACGCAGTATTTT.